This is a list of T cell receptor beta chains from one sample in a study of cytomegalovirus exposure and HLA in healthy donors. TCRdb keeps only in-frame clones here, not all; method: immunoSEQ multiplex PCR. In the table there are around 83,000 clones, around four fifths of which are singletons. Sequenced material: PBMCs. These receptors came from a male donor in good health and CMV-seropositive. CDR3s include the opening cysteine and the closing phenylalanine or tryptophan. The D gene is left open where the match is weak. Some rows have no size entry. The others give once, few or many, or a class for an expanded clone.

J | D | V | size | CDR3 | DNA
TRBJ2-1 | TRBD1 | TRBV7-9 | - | CASSWAGQGADEQFF | TGTGCCAGCAGCTGGGCGGGACAGGGAGCCGATGAGCAGTTCTTC
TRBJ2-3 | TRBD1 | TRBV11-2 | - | CASSLAFVRDRRTTDTQYF | TGTGCCAGCAGCTTAGCCTTTGTCCGGGACAGGAGAACCACAGATACGCAGTATTTT
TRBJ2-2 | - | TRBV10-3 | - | CAISESQAFTGELFF | TGTGCCATCAGTGAGTCTCAGGCTTTCACCGGGGAGCTGTTTTTT
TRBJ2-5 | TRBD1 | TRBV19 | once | CASSHRGQETQYF | TGTGCTAGTAGTCACAGGGGTCAAGAGACCCAGTACTTC
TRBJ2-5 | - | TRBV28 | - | CASSLASLETQYF | TGTGCCAGCAGTTTAGCCAGTCTGGAGACCCAGTACTTC
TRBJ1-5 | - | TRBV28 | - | CASSLQQGFENQPQHF | TGTGCCAGCAGTTTACAACAGGGATTTGAGAATCAGCCCCAGCATTTT
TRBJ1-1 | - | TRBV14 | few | CASSQLWNTEAFF | TGTGCCAGCAGCCAACTGTGGAACACTGAAGCTTTCTTT
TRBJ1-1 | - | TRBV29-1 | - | CSGGTRAEAFF | TGCAGCGGTGGGACACGGGCTGAAGCTTTCTTT
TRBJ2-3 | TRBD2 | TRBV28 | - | CASATSGGVGDTQYF | TGTGCCAGCGCAACTAGCGGGGGGGTTGGTGATACGCAGTATTTT
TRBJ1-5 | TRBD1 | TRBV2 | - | CASSGQGTSNQPQHF | TGTGCCAGCAGTGGACAGGGGACGAGCAATCAGCCCCAGCATTTT
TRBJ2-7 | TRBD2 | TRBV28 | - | CASSLSAGGTYEQYF | TGTGCCAGCAGTTTATCCGCGGGGGGAACCTACGAGCAGTACTTC
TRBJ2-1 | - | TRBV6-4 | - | CASSEAVASLGEQFF | TGTGCCAGCAGTGAGGCGGTAGCGTCTCTGGGTGAGCAGTTCTTC
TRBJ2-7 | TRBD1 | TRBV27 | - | CASSLNGQGSSYEQYF | TGTGCCAGCAGTTTGAATGGACAGGGAAGCTCCTACGAGCAGTACTTC
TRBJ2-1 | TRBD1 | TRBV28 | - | CASTRGYNEQFF | TGTGCCAGCACCAGGGGGTACAATGAGCAGTTCTTC
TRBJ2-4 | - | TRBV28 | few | CASSLYGFSGNIQYF | TGTGCCAGCAGTTTATACGGGTTTTCCGGAAACATTCAGTACTTC
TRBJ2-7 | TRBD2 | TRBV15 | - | CATSSLAGVYEQYF | TGTGCCACCAGCAGCCTAGCGGGAGTCTACGAGCAGTACTTC
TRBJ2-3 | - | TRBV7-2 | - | CASSLEGGNTDTQYF | TGTGCCAGCAGCTTAGAAGGGGGAAACACAGATACGCAGTATTTT
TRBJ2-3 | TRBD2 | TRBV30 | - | CAWSLGLANTDTQYF | TGTGCCTGGAGCCTCGGACTAGCTAACACAGATACGCAGTATTTT
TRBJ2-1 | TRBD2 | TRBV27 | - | CASSLTSGSWNEQFF | TGTGCCAGCAGTTTAACTAGCGGGAGCTGGAATGAGCAGTTCTTC
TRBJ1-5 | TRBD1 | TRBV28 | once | CASSPYLTGGEPQHF | TGTGCCAGCAGTCCTTATTTGACAGGGGGCGAGCCCCAGCATTTT
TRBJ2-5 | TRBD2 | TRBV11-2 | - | CASGVTSGIDETQYF | TGTGCCAGCGGTGTGACTAGCGGGATTGATGAGACCCAGTACTTC
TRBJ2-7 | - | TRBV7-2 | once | CASSPNAGLPHEQYF | TGTGCCAGCAGCCCAAACGCGGGACTCCCCCACGAGCAGTACTTC
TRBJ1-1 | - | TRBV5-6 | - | CASSLARWEVAEAFF | TGTGCCAGCAGCTTGGCCCGGTGGGAGGTCGCTGAAGCTTTCTTT
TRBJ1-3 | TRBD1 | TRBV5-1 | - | CASSLGARGWGNTIYF | TGCGCCAGCAGCTTAGGTGCCAGGGGGTGGGGAAACACCATATATTTT
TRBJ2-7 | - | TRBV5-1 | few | CASSLPLTGASYEQYF | TGCGCCAGCAGCTTACCACTTACAGGAGCCTCCTACGAGCAGTACTTC
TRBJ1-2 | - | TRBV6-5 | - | CASSYFLDSYNYGYTF | TGTGCCAGCAGTTACTTTTTAGACAGTTACAACTATGGCTACACCTTC
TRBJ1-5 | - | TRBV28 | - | CASSTYLYEPQHF | TGTGCCAGCAGTACATATTTGTATGAGCCCCAGCATTTT
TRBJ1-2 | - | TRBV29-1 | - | CSVLSPGETNYGYTF | TGCAGCGTGCTGTCCCCCGGTGAAACTAACTATGGCTACACCTTC
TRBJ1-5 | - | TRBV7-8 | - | CASSLGMAGSNQPQHF | TGTGCCAGCAGCTTAGGAATGGCGGGTAGCAATCAGCCCCAGCATTTT
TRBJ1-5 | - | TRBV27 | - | CASSFAGRNQPQHF | TGTGCCAGCAGTTTCGCAGGGCGCAATCAGCCCCAGCATTTT
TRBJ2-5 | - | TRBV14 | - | CASSPGTLETQYF | TGTGCCAGCAGCCCGGGTACTCTAGAGACCCAGTACTTC
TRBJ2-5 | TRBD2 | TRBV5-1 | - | CASSWARLAGDQETQYF | TGCGCCAGCAGCTGGGCTAGACTAGCGGGAGACCAAGAGACCCAGTACTTC
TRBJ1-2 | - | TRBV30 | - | CAWSVTGSLGYTF | TGTGCCTGGAGTGTTACAGGGTCGCTTGGCTACACCTTC
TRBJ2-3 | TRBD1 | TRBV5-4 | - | CASSLWTGGAYNTQYF | TGTGCCAGCAGCTTGTGGACAGGGGGCGCGTATAATACGCAGTATTTT
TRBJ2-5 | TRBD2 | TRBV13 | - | CASSLGTSGRYRETQYF | TGCGCCAGCAGCTTGGGTACTAGCGGGAGGTATCGAGAGACCCAGTACTTC
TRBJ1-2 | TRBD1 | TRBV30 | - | CAWSMGTGYGYTF | TGTGCCTGGAGTATGGGGACAGGCTATGGCTACACCTTC
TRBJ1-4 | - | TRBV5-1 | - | CASRPGATNEKLFF | TGCGCCAGCAGACCCGGGGCAACTAATGAAAAACTGTTTTTT
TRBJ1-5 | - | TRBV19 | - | CASMGAGNQPQHF | TGTGCCAGTATGGGCGCGGGGAATCAGCCCCAGCATTTT
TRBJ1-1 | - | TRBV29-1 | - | CSVDGRGWFTEAFF | TGCAGCGTTGATGGCAGGGGCTGGTTCACTGAAGCTTTCTTT
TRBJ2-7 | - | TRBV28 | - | CASKLGGYEQYF | TGTGCCAGCAAACTGGGGGGCTACGAGCAGTACTTC
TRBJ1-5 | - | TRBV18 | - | CASSPGRGFSGSNQPQHF | TGTGCCAGCTCACCAGGCAGGGGATTTAGTGGGTCCAATCAGCCCCAGCATTTT
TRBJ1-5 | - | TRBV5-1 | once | CASSLTPADSNQPQHF | TGCGCCAGCAGCTTGACGCCAGCGGATAGCAATCAGCCCCAGCATTTT
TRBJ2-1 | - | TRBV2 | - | CASSGSPEWIF | TGTGCCAGCAGTGGGAGCCCAGAGTGGATCTTC
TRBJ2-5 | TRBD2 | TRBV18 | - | CASSPPGVAGGINETQYF | TGTGCCAGCTCACCACCTGGGGTAGCGGGAGGAATCAATGAGACCCAGTACTTC
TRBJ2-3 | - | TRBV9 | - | CASSVGGSSEDTQYF | TGTGCCAGCAGCGTAGGAGGGTCTAGCGAGGATACGCAGTATTTT
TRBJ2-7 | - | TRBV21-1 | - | CASSNGLAGGKEQYF | TGTGCCAGCAGCAATGGGCTAGCGGGGGGGAAAGAGCAGTACTTC
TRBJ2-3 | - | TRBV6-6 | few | CATYAQPGTVHTQYF | TGTGCCACCTACGCACAGCCTGGCACAGTGCATACGCAGTATTTT
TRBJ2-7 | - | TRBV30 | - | CAWSPSDRSTYEQYF | TGTGCCTGGAGCCCCTCCGACAGGAGTACCTACGAGCAGTACTTC
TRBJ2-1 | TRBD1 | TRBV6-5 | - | CASREQGPSYNGQFF | TGTGCCAGCAGGGAACAGGGGCCATCCTACAATGGGCAGTTCTTC
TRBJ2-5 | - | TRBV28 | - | CASSPMVGGWETQYF | TGTGCCAGCAGTCCTATGGTGGGGGGATGGGAGACCCAGTACTTC
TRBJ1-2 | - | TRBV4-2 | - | CASSPLVAGNNYGYTF | TGTGCCAGCAGCCCCCTAGTTGCCGGCAATAACTATGGCTACACCTTC
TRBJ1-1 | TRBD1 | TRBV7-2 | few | CASSYGQGLMNTEAFF | TGTGCCAGCAGCTACGGACAGGGCCTAATGAACACTGAAGCTTTCTTT
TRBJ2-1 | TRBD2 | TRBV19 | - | CASSGRTSGGSNEQFF | TGTGCCAGTAGCGGTCGAACTAGCGGGGGTTCGAATGAGCAGTTCTTC
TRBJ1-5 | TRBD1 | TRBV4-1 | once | CASSPEGADNQPQHF | TGCGCCAGCAGCCCTGAGGGGGCAGACAATCAGCCCCAGCATTTT
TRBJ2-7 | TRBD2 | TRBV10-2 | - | CACGPSGSREQYF | TGCGCCTGCGGCCCTAGCGGGAGTAGGGAGCAGTACTTC
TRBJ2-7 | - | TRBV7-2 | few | CASSYELNEQYF | TGTGCCAGCAGCTACGAGTTGAACGAGCAGTACTTC